Below, 28 T cell receptor beta chains from the same sample are listed, as sequenced in a study of cytomegalovirus exposure and HLA in healthy donors. The PCR ran on 60 Vbeta and 13 Jbeta primers. Sequencing used immunoSEQ multiplex PCR; TCRdb keeps in-frame clones, though not all of them. Among under 55,000 clones, about 78% were seen once, and the ten largest hold roughly 3.2%. The sample consisted of PBMCs. These receptor sequences come from a woman in her twenties or thirties in good health and CMV-seronegative.

There are a few counts of this clone. The CDR3 nucleotides are TGCGCCAGCAGCTTGGGGGAGAGGTATGGCTACACCTTC. Translation: CASSLGERYGYTF. The gene calls are TRBV5-1 and TRBJ1-2; D uncertain. This CDR3 region has 13 residues. Trimming removed 0 bases at V and 5 bases at J, with 8 bases between. The V gene's germline CDR1 is SGHRS and CDR2 YFSETQ.

This clone was found a few times. The chain couples TRBV29-1 to TRBJ2-2; 7 nucleotides align to TRBD2. The germline V gene has CDR1 SQVTM and CDR2 ANQGSEA. The CDR3 contains 14 residues. J was trimmed by 4 bases and V by 5 bases; bases with no gene match: 7. CDR3 residues: CSVLGLGGTGELFF. The DNA for the CDR3 is TGCAGCGTTTTAGGACTAGGCGGCACCGGGGAGCTGTTTTTT.

The V gene is TRBV15, the J gene TRBJ1-1; D perhaps matches TRBD1 (5 bases). Trimming pared 6 bases from V and 5 bases from J, leaving 19 bases between. Germline loops: CDR1 LNHNV, CDR2 YYDKDF (reference sequence). This CDR3 spans 15 amino acids. CDR3 sequence reads: CATRRLGARSTEAFF. The CDR3 DNA follows: TGTGCCACCAGGAGACTTGGGGCGAGGAGTACTGAAGCTTTCTTT.

There are a few counts of this clone. V gene TRBV5-1 combines with J gene TRBJ1-1; 9 bases agree with TRBD1. Germline V lookup: CDR1 SGHRS, CDR2 YFSETQ. V shed 4 bases and J 0 bases; nucleotides not matched to a gene: 1. This CDR3 region has 14 residues. The CDR3 loop reads CASSRDRVNTEAFF. CDR3 bases: TGCGCCAGCAGCCGGGACAGGGTGAACACTGAAGCTTTCTTT.

This clone turned up a few times. The chain couples TRBV2 to TRBJ1-5; 9 bases agree with TRBD1. Germline V CDR1 and CDR2: SNHLY, FYNNEI. The CDR3 has 14 amino acids. The ends lost 7 bases at V and 2 bases at J; junction bases unmatched: 3. The CDR3 nucleotides read TGTGCCAGCATGGGACAGGGTGGCAATCAGCCCCAGCATTTT. Its protein product is CASMGQGGNQPQHF.

The V call is TRBV9, the J call TRBJ1-1, with D possibly matching TRBD1 (6 bases). The V and J ends lost 0 bases and 4 bases respectively, with 13 bases between them. The CDR3 sequence is 15 residues long. CDR1 and CDR2 (germline): SGDLS, YYNGEE. This CDR3 reads CASSVGEGGGTEAFF. CDR3 DNA: TGTGCCAGCAGCGTAGGGGAAGGGGGGGGCACTGAAGCTTTCTTT.

The chain has TRBV7-9 and TRBJ2-7, with TRBD2 identical over 14 bases. This CDR3 is built from 16 residues. V lost 5 bases, J lost 6 bases, and 9 bases stayed unmatched. The germline V gene has CDR1 SEHNR and CDR2 FQNEAQ (reference sequence). The CDR3 sequence: CASSLRLAGGEVEQYF. The CDR3 DNA follows: TGTGCCAGCAGCCTAAGACTAGCGGGAGGGGAGGTCGAGCAGTACTTC.

The J gene is TRBJ1-5, the V gene TRBV28; TRBD1 matches at 9 bases. The CDR3 has 17 amino acids. V was pared by 4 bases and J by 1 base, with 8 bases of the junction left unmatched. Germline CDR1 reads MDHEN; CDR2 reads SYDVKM. In nucleotides, the CDR3 is TGTGCCAGCAGTTGGGGACAGGGTATAGGCAGCAATCAGCCCCAGCATTTT. This codes for CASSWGQGIGSNQPQHF.

The chain is built from TRBV5-1 and TRBJ1-1; TRBD1 agrees at 9 bases. The CDR3 runs 15 residues. Germline V gene sequence: CDR1 SGHRS, CDR2 YFSETQ. The trim removed 4 bases at V and 5 bases at J, leaving 9 bases unmatched. The CDR3 DNA reads as TGCGCCAGCAGCCCGGTGCCGACAGGGGGGACTGAAGCTTTCTTT. Its translation: CASSPVPTGGTEAFF. The variable domain in full, completed from reference TRBV5-1 and TRBJ1-1, reads KAGVTQTPRYLIKTRGQQVTLSCSPISGHRSVSWYQQTPGQGLQFLFEYFSETQRNKGNFPGRFSGRQFSNSRSEMNVSTLELGDSALYLCASSPVPTGGTEAFFGQGTRLTVV.

This sequence joins TRBV25-1 and TRBJ2-2; the D gene is possibly TRBD1 (5 bases). V dropped 8 bases and J dropped 0 bases, with 7 bases sitting between them. The V gene's germline CDR1 is MGHDK and CDR2 SYGVNS. The CDR3 is made up of 13 amino acids. The CDR3 DNA reads TGTGCCAGCGGGGCCGCGAACACCGGGGAGCTGTTTTTT. Protein: CASGAANTGELFF.

This chain joins TRBV7-2 and TRBJ2-7; D call uncertain. Germline V lookup: CDR1 SGHTA, CDR2 FQGNSA. The CDR3 spans 16 residues. V dropped 5 bases and J dropped 3 bases, with 20 bases sitting between them. DNA of the CDR3: TGTGCCAGCAGCCCCCTCATGGAGTGGTCGCGCTACGAGCAGTACTTC. Protein: CASSPLMEWSRYEQYF.

The J gene is TRBJ2-7, the V gene TRBV5-1; D uncertain. The germline gives CDR1 SGHRS, CDR2 YFSETQ. This CDR3 is built from 14 residues. V lost 4 bases to trimming and J lost 0 bases, with 11 bases between them. DNA of the CDR3: TGCGCCAGCAGCCCCAGGCCACCCTCCTACGAGCAGTACTTC. This encodes CASSPRPPSYEQYF.

The chain employs TRBV9 and TRBJ1-1, with 8 bases identical to TRBD1. V shed 9 bases, J shed 6 bases, and the junction held 16 bases outside the gene matches. The CDR3 runs 15 residues. The germline V gene has CDR1 SGDLS and CDR2 YYNGEE. CDR3 in DNA: TGTGCCAACCAGACAGGGGTAGAAAGTGTCGCTGAAGCTTTCTTT. Its protein is CANQTGVESVAEAFF.

J is TRBJ1-1 and V is TRBV25-1, with D unresolved. Germline V gene lookup returns CDR1 MGHDK and CDR2 SYGVNS. The CDR3 runs to 16 residues. V was cut by 1 base and J by 1 base, with 13 bases left in between. CDR3 protein: CASSESPSEGNTEAFF. Written as DNA, the CDR3 is TGTGCCAGCAGTGAATCCCCCTCGGAGGGGAACACTGAAGCTTTCTTT.

This sequence joins TRBV28 and TRBJ2-1; 9 bases align to TRBD2. The CDR3 is 19 residues long. The trim removed 6 bases at V and 2 bases at J, leaving 17 bases unmatched. Germline CDR1 MDHEN, CDR2 SYDVKM. As DNA, the CDR3 is TGTGCCAGCAGCCGGGAGGAGCGGGGGGAGCGTCGGACCTACAATGAGCAGTTCTTC. The encoded protein is CASSREERGERRTYNEQFF. The variable domain in full, with the rest retrieved from reference TRBV28 and TRBJ2-1, is DVKVTQSSRYLVKRTGEKVFLECVQDMDHENMFWYRQDPGLGLRLIYFSYDVKMKEKGDIPEGYSVSREKKERFSLILESASTNQTSMYLCASSREERGERRTYNEQFFGPGTRLTVL.

The chain carries TRBV6-1 and TRBJ1-1, with a weak D call TRBD1 (5 bases). The length of the CDR3 is 11 residues. V lost 6 bases, J lost 11 bases, and 13 bases lay in between. Per the germline V gene, CDR1 is MNHNS and CDR2 is SASEGT. CDR3 loop: CASRDTLRAFF. The CDR3 DNA follows: TGTGCCAGCAGGGACACCCTTAGGGCTTTCTTT.

The V gene is TRBV5-1, the J gene TRBJ2-7, with D possibly matching TRBD2 (5 bases). The V and J ends lost 5 bases and 5 bases respectively, with 14 bases between them. There are 13 residues in the CDR3. Germline lookup yields CDR1 SGHRS and CDR2 YFSETQ. The CDR3 loop is CASSSLAEHEQYF. The CDR3 DNA sequence: TGCGCCAGCAGTAGCCTAGCCGAACACGAGCAGTACTTC.

The V and J genes are TRBV4-2 and TRBJ2-1; 9 bases match TRBD2. J was trimmed by 8 bases and V by 1 base; bases with no gene match: 12. CDR3 size: 17 residues. The germline V gene has CDR1 LGHNA and CDR2 YNFKEQ. The CDR3 here is CASSQGAGGPLVDEQFF. CDR3 bases: TGTGCCAGCAGCCAAGGGGCGGGAGGGCCTTTGGTTGATGAGCAGTTCTTC.

The chain employs TRBV4-2 and TRBJ2-3; TRBD2 matches at 12 bases. Germline V gene sequence: CDR1 LGHNA, CDR2 YNFKEQ. Losses at the gene ends were 1 base for V and 3 bases for J; bases not matched to a gene: 11. The CDR3 runs to 19 residues. CDR3 sequence reads: CASSQGRGLAGGLTDTQYF. As DNA, the CDR3 is TGTGCCAGCAGCCAAGGCCGGGGGCTAGCGGGGGGGCTAACAGATACGCAGTATTTT.

The rearrangement links TRBV21-1 to TRBJ2-1; the table's D call, TRBD2, has no DNA check behind it. TRBV21-1 is classified as a pseudogene. The CDR3 is 17 amino acids. In nucleotides, the CDR3 is TGTGCCAGCAGCAAAAAACGGAGCTGGCGGCCAAACAATGAGCAGTTCTTC. It specifies CASSKKRSWRPNNEQFF.

A single count supports this clone. The V and J genes are TRBV5-1 and TRBJ2-2; no firm D call. This CDR3 region has 14 residues. Trimming removed 6 bases from V and 7 bases from J, with 16 bases in between. Looked up from germline, CDR1 is SGHRS and CDR2 is YFSETQ. The CDR3 spells CASTPLGVHGELFF. CDR3 nucleotide sequence: TGCGCCAGCACCCCTCTAGGCGTCCACGGGGAGCTGTTTTTT.

The chain carries TRBV19 and TRBJ1-3; D gene ambiguous. Looked up from germline, CDR1 is LNHDA and CDR2 is SQIVND (reference sequence). V lost 6 bases and J lost 2, with 11 bases in between. This CDR3 contains 14 residues. Written as DNA, the CDR3 is TGTGCCAGTAGGACAACATCCCCTGGAAACACCATATATTTT. This codes for CASRTTSPGNTIYF.

This chain joins TRBV30 and TRBJ2-7, with a possible D match to TRBD1 (5 bases). V was pared by 7 bases and J by 1 base, with 14 bases between. The CDR3 consists of 13 residues. Germline V gene sequence: CDR1 GTSNPN, CDR2 SVGIG (reference sequence). CDR3 nucleotide sequence: TGTGCCTCCAGGGTGTCCTCTTCCTACGAGCAGTACTTC. Translating it yields CASRVSSSYEQYF.

The rearrangement joins TRBV7-8 to TRBJ2-3, with D possibly being TRBD2 (6 bases). Germline V gives CDR1 SGHVS, CDR2 FQNEAQ. This CDR3 has 14 amino acids. V dropped 8 bases and J dropped 3 bases, with 15 bases sitting between them. CDR3 DNA sequence: TGTGCCAGCTCGCATGGGGGGTCTACAGATACGCAGTATTTT. Translated, it gives CASSHGGSTDTQYF.

The V gene is TRBV6-5, the J gene TRBJ1-2; D might be TRBD1 (5 bases). CDR3 length equals 13 residues. The germline gives CDR1 MNHEY, CDR2 SVGAGI. Trimming removed 5 bases at V and 2 bases at J, with 9 bases between. This chain's CDR3 is CASSPDRNYGYTF. CDR3 DNA: TGTGCCAGCAGTCCCGACAGAAACTATGGCTACACCTTC.

The chain is built from TRBV30 and TRBJ1-2; D uncertain. V was pared by 0 bases and J by 2 bases, with 16 bases between. The CDR3 has 16 amino acids. Germline lookup yields CDR1 GTSNPN and CDR2 SVGIG (reference sequence). This CDR3 is CAWSVLAIKRNYGYTF. Written as DNA, the CDR3 is TGTGCCTGGAGTGTACTGGCCATCAAGCGAAACTATGGCTACACCTTC. The full variable domain, in which reference TRBV30 and TRBJ1-2 provide the parts outside the CDR3, is SQTIHQWPATLVQPVGSPLSLECTVEGTSNPNLYWYRQAAGRGLQLLFYSVGIGQISSEVPQNLSASRPQDRQFILSSKKLLLSDSGFYLCAWSVLAIKRNYGYTFGSGTRLTVV.

The chain joins TRBV6-1 to TRBJ1-1; the D is unclear. The CDR3 runs to 13 residues. V dropped 7 bases and J dropped 1 base, with 10 bases sitting between them. The germline V gene encodes CDR1 MNHNS and CDR2 SASEGT. The CDR3 DNA sequence: TGTGCCAGCACCGAACAAGAGAACACTGAAGCTTTCTTT. It is translated as CASTEQENTEAFF.

The V gene is TRBV5-1, the J gene TRBJ2-7; no definite D call. The CDR3 loop spans 15 amino acids. V lost 2 bases, J lost 0 bases, and 12 bases lay in between. The germline gives CDR1 SGHRS, CDR2 YFSETQ. For the CDR3, the DNA is TGCGCCAGCAGCTTCTTGGCGGCGAGCTCCTACGAGCAGTACTTC. Its translation: CASSFLAASSYEQYF. Supplemented by reference TRBV5-1 and TRBJ2-7, the full variable domain reads KAGVTQTPRYLIKTRGQQVTLSCSPISGHRSVSWYQQTPGQGLQFLFEYFSETQRNKGNFPGRFSGRQFSNSRSEMNVSTLELGDSALYLCASSFLAASSYEQYFGPGTRLTVT.